What follows are 21 T cell receptor beta chains derived from one specimen sequenced in a study of tumor-infiltrating lymphocytes in primary liver carcinoma. Production of TCR beta cDNA used 500 ng total RNA together with a constant-region primer. It was through three nested multiplex PCR rounds of slightly modified ARM-PCR that TCR beta libraries arose. Each of the first two PCR rounds ran nine to ten cycles with TRBV1-TRBV30 forward and C-beta reverse primers. TCRdb processed the multiplex PCR reads anew with MiXCR; each CDR3 protein has one entry. The sample holds roughly 80,000 distinct CDR3 sequences; 69% are singletons and the top ten take roughly 25%. Total RNA and DNA came together from roughly 20-30 mg of bulk tissue without cell sorting. Sequences were obtained from tumor-adjacent normal liver tissue. These receptors all come from a man aged 35 to 55 with primary liver carcinoma and hepatitis B virus infection.

This clonotype was recorded many times. V and J are TRBV12-3 or TRBV12-4 and TRBJ2-1; TRBD2 matches at 13 bases. The trim removed 4 bases at V and 10 bases at J, leaving 10 bases unmatched. The CDR3 sequence is 16 residues long. The CDR3 protein is CASSYGLAGAADEQFF. CDR3 in DNA: TGTGCCAGCAGTTATGGACTAGCGGGAGCGGCGGACGAGCAGTTCTTC.

A note on this clonotype: A single base separates this from a much larger clone, so it may be a read error. This sequence joins TRBV6-5 and TRBJ1-1; no clear D. Germline CDR1 is MNHEY and CDR2 is SVGAGI. CDR3 length: 15 residues. V lost 0 bases and J 1 base, leaving 9 bases between the germline ends. The CDR3 bases are TGTGCCAGCAGTTACTCGGTAGCCTGGAACACTGAAGCTTTCTTT. Amino acids: CASSYSVAWNTEAFF.

J is TRBJ2-1 and V is TRBV5-5; 13 bases match TRBD2. The V gene end was trimmed by 7 bases and the J gene end by 8 bases; junction bases not matched to a gene: 9. The germline gives CDR1 SGHKS, CDR2 YYEKEE (reference sequence). The CDR3 has 15 amino acids. CDR3 loop: CASGPRLAGGDEQFF. The CDR3 bases are TGTGCCAGCGGCCCTAGACTAGCGGGAGGAGATGAGCAGTTCTTC.

With respect to this clonotype: Lacking the conserved final phenylalanine or tryptophan, this CDR3 likely reflects a read error. This sequence joins TRBV4-1 and TRBJ2-2; 9 positions agree with TRBD2. Germline V lookup: CDR1 MGHRA, CDR2 YSYEKL. CDR3 size: 18 residues. The ends lost 1 base at V and 5 bases at J; junction bases unmatched: 11. CDR3 DNA sequence: TGCGCCAGCAGCCAAGGGGCTAGCGGGACATTGGGGACCGGGGAGCTGTTTCTT. Translation gives CASSQGASGTLGTGELFL.

With regard to this clonotype: The junction shows a germline mismatch at one end, possibly a read error. V gene TRBV10-3 combines with J gene TRBJ1-6, with D hard to call. Per germline, CDR1 ENHRY and CDR2 SYGVKD. There are 17 residues in the CDR3. CDR3 loop: CAISESSYQVDNSPHHF. The CDR3 DNA follows: TGTGCCATCAGTGAGTCGTCTTACCAAGTCGACAATTCACCCCACCACTTT.

Comment on this clonotype: One junction end does not reproduce the germline sequence, and a read error may be involved. V gene TRBV28 combines with J gene TRBJ2-2, with 8 bases identical to TRBD2. From germline, CDR1 is MDHEN and CDR2 SYDVKM. The CDR3 runs 14 residues. The CDR3 DNA sequence: TGTGCCAGTAGTGCGACTAGCGCGACCGGGAAGCTGTTTTTT. This codes for CASSATSATGKLFF.

Details on this clonotype: This may stem from a read error, because a much larger clone lies one nucleotide away. This rearrangement joins TRBV5-1 to TRBJ2-3; TRBD2 agrees at 9 bases. CDR1 is SGHRS, CDR2 YFSETQ, per germline. This CDR3 is built from 16 residues. The CDR3 DNA reads as TGCGCCAACAGCGCAAGAACTAGCGGGAGCACAGATACGCAGTATTTT. It is translated as CANSARTSGSTDTQYF.

This clonotype appeared a single time. The V and J genes are TRBV19 and TRBJ2-7; a weak D match, TRBD2 (5 bases). The germline V and J ends were trimmed by 3 bases and 3 bases, with 12 bases remaining between them. Germline CDR1 reads LNHDA; CDR2 reads SQIVND (reference sequence). The CDR3 is 14 amino acids. CDR3 nucleotide sequence: TGTGCCAGTAGTATCCGGCGAGACTACTACGAGCAGTACTTC. Protein: CASSIRRDYYEQYF.

As regards this clonotype: This may be a read error: a much more frequent sequence differs by one nucleotide. The chain is built from TRBV28 and TRBJ1-3, with D maybe TRBD1 (5 bases). Germline values: CDR1 MDHEN, CDR2 SYDVKM. This CDR3 is built from 12 residues. CDR3 nucleotide sequence: TGTTCCAGCGAGGGGAACGGAAACACCATATATTTT. Its translation: CSSEGNGNTIYF.

The V call is TRBV6-5, the J call TRBJ1-5; a weak D match, TRBD1 (5 bases). CDR3 length: 18 residues. The V end lost 3 bases, the J end lost 0 bases, and 18 bases lay between the germline ends. Germline values: CDR1 MNHEY, CDR2 SVGAGI. The CDR3 region is CASSYIRPTVTSNQPQHF. DNA of the CDR3: TGTGCCAGCAGTTATATCCGGCCGACAGTCACTAGCAATCAGCCCCAGCATTTT.

In its sample, this clonotype was seen many times. One end of the junction does not line up with germline, which may come from a read error. V and J are TRBV6-1 and TRBJ1-4; TRBD1 aligns across 12 bases. CDR1 MNHNS and CDR2 SASEGT come from the germline V gene. The length of the CDR3 is 19 residues. CDR3 coding DNA: TGTGCCAGCAGTGAACGGTTCGGGACAGGGGGCTGGAGTGATGAAAAACCGTTTTTT. Its translation: CASSERFGTGGWSDEKPFF.

With respect to this clonotype: One junction end does not reproduce the germline sequence, and a read error may be involved. The chain has TRBV5-5 and TRBJ1-2; D unclear. The CDR3 sequence is 15 residues long. Germline V gene lookup returns CDR1 SGHKS and CDR2 YYEKEE (reference sequence). CDR3 DNA sequence: TGTGCAAGCAGCCAACGGACCAATGGGAAGTATGGCTACACCTTC. Its translation is CASSQRTNGKYGYTF.

This clonotype has at least ten counts. The chain uses TRBV10-1 and TRBJ2-7; 8 bases agree with TRBD2. The germline V gene encodes CDR1 WNHNN and CDR2 SYGVQD (reference sequence). The trim removed 4 bases at V and 6 bases at J, leaving 8 bases unmatched. This CDR3 region has 14 residues. The CDR3 DNA reads TGCGCCAGCAGTGGCAGCGGGGGCTTCCTCGAGCAGTACTTC. Translation: CASSGSGGFLEQYF.

In the case of this clonotype: No conserved phenylalanine or tryptophan ends this CDR3, so it is likely a read error. No DNA is shown, since the ends of the CDR3 on it are uncertain; the CDR3 is the one TCRdb lists. The CDR3 sequence is CASSLARQGGGYSS. The rearrangement uses TRBV11-1 and TRBJ1-2. The CDR3 is 14 residues long, ends included. CDR1 is SGHAT and CDR2 is FQDESV in the germline V gene (reference sequence).

Notes on this clonotype: Given the absence of the conserved phenylalanine or tryptophan at the CDR3 end, a read error is likely. The limits of the CDR3 on the DNA are not certain, so only TCRdb's listed CDR3 is given. This rearrangement joins TRBV11-2 to TRBJ1-1; the table's D call TRBD1 went unverified against the DNA. Looked up from germline, CDR1 is SGHAT and CDR2 is FQNNGV. The CDR3 is 15 residues long, ends included. The CDR3 reads CASSPRAGRNTEASL.

Regarding this clonotype: Being one base from a much bigger clone, this may be a read error. This chain connects TRBV7-9 to TRBJ1-2; D is unresolved. Germline-derived CDR1 and CDR2 are SEHNR and FQNEAQ (reference sequence). CDR3 size: 13 residues. The CDR3 here is CASSPWGVYGYPF. Here the CDR3 DNA reads TGTGCCAGCAGCCCATGGGGAGTCTATGGCTACCCCTTC.

Remarks on this clonotype: Compared with germline, one end of the junction differs, possibly owing to a read error. The chain combines TRBV12-3 or TRBV12-4 with TRBJ2-1; D may be TRBD1 (6 bases). CDR3 size: 14 residues. CDR3 amino acids: CASSHQGRRNEQFF. In DNA, the CDR3 is TGTGCCAGCAGTCACCAGGGGCGGCGGAATGAACAGTTCTTC.

This clonotype was observed at least ten times. The V and J genes are TRBV29-1 and TRBJ2-3, with D unresolved. V shed 4 bases and J shed 2 bases, with 7 bases lying between them. Looked up from germline, CDR1 is SQVTM and CDR2 is ANQGSEA. The CDR3 has 12 amino acids. CDR3 loop: CSVAPSTDTQYF. The CDR3 DNA is TGCAGCGTTGCCCCTTCCACAGATACGCAGTATTTT.

A note on this clonotype: This may arise from a read error, as a much more abundant clone is one base away. V and J are TRBV7-9 and TRBJ2-7; D is unclear. Germline assignment: CDR1 SEHNR and CDR2 FQNEAQ (reference sequence). The CDR3 extends over 14 amino acids. The DNA for the CDR3 is TGTGCCGGCAGCTCATCTTGGGTTCCGTACGAGCAGTACTTC. It is translated as CAGSSSWVPYEQYF.

The rearrangement links TRBV6-2 or TRBV6-3 to TRBJ2-7; possibly TRBD1 or TRBD2 for D (5 bases each). CDR3 length: 13 amino acids. V shed 6 bases and J shed 3 bases, with 12 bases lying between them. CDR1 and CDR2 from the germline V gene are MNHEY and SVGEGT. The CDR3 loop is CASRLTGGYEQYF. The CDR3 coding sequence is TGTGCCAGCAGACTCACAGGAGGCTACGAGCAGTACTTC.

A word on this clonotype: The germline gene is not matched at one end of the junction; a read error may be the cause. CDR3 in DNA: TGTGCCAGCAGCTTAGTCCTAGCGGGGAGCACAGATACGCACTGTTTT. Amino acids: CASSLVLAGSTDTHCF. This chain uses TRBV11-2 with TRBJ2-3, with TRBD2 matching 9 bases. The CDR3 loop spans 16 amino acids. CDR1 SGHAT and CDR2 FQNNGV come from the germline V gene.